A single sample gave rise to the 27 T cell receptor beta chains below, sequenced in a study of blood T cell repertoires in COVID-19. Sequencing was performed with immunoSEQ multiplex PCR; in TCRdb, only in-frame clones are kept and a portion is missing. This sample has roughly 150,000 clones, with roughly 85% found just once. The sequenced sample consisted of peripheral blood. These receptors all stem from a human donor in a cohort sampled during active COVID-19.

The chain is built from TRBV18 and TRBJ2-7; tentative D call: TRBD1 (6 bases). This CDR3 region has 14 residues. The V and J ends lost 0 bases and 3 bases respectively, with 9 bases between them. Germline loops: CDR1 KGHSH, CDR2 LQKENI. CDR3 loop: CASSPPGQYYEQYF. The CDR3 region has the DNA TGTGCCAGCTCACCACCTGGACAGTACTACGAGCAGTACTTC.

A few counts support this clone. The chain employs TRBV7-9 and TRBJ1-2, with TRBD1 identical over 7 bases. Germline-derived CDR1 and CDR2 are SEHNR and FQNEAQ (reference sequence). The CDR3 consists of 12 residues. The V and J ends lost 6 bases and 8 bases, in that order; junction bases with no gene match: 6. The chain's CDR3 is CASRPDREGYTF. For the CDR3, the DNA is TGTGCCAGCAGGCCTGACAGGGAAGGCTACACCTTC.

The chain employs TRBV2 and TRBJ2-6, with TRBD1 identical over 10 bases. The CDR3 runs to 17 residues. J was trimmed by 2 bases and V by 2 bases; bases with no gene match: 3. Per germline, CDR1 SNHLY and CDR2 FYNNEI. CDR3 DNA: TGTGCCAGCAGTGAAATAGGGACAGGGGCTGGGGCCAACGTCCTGACTTTC. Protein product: CASSEIGTGAGANVLTF.

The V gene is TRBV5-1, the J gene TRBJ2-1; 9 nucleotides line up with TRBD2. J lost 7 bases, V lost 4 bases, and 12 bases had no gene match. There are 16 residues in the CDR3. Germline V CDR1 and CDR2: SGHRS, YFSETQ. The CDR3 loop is CASSPGGGRARNEQFF. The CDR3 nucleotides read TGCGCCAGCAGCCCGGGGGGCGGGAGGGCCAGAAATGAGCAGTTCTTC.

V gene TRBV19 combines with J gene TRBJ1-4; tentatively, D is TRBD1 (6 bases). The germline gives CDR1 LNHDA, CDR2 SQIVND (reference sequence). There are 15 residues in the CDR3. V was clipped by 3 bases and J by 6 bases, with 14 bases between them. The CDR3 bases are TGTGCCAGTAGTATTCAGAGGGCAGGGGATGAAAAACTGTTTTTT. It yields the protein CASSIQRAGDEKLFF.

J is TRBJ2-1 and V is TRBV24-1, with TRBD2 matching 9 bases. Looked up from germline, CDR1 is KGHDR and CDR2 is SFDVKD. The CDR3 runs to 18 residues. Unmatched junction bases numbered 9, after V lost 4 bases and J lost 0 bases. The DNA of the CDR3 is TGTGCCACCAGTGACTACGCGGGAGGGGGCAGCTCCTACAATGAGCAGTTCTTC. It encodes CATSDYAGGGSSYNEQFF.

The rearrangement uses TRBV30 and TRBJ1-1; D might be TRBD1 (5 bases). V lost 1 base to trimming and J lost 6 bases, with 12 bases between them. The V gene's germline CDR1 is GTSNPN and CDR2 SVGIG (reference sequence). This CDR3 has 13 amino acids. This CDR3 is CAWSGRVGAEAFF. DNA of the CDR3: TGTGCCTGGAGTGGGAGGGTAGGGGCTGAAGCTTTCTTT.

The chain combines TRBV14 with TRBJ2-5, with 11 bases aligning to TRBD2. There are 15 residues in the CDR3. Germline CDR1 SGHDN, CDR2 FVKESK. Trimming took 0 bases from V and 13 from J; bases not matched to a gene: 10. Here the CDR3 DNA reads TGTGCCAGCAGCCAAGAAGTAGCGGGGGGGCCCCCGCCGTACTTC. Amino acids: CASSQEVAGGPPPYF.

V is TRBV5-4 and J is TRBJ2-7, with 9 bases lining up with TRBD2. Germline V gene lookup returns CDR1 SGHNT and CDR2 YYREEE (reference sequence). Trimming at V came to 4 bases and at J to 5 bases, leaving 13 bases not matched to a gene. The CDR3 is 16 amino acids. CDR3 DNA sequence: TGTGCCAGCAGCCCCGCGGGCCGGACTAGCGCCCACGAGCAGTACTTC. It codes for CASSPAGRTSAHEQYF.

CDR3 loop: CASSWRVNEQFF. In DNA, the CDR3 is TGTGCCAGCAGTTGGAGGGTCAATGAGCAGTTCTTC. V gene TRBV12-3 or TRBV12-4 combines with J gene TRBJ2-1, with D possibly TRBD2 on 6 matching bases. CDR3 length: 12 residues. Trimming shortened V by 4 bases and J by 6 bases, and 7 bases separated the two germline ends.

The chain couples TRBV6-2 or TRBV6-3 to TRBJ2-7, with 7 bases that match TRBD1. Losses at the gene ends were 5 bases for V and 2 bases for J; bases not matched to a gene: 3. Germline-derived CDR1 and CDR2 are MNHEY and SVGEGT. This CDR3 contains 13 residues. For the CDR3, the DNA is TGTGCCAGCAGTCGAGGACAGGCCTACGAGCAGTACTTC. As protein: CASSRGQAYEQYF.

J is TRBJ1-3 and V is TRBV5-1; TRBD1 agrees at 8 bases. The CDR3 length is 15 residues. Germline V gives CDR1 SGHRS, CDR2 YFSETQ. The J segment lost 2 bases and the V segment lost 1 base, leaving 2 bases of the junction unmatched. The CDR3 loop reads CASSLSRGPGNTIYF. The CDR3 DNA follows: TGCGCCAGCAGCTTGTCCAGGGGGCCTGGAAACACCATATATTTT. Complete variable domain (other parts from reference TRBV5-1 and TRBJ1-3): KAGVTQTPRYLIKTRGQQVTLSCSPISGHRSVSWYQQTPGQGLQFLFEYFSETQRNKGNFPGRFSGRQFSNSRSEMNVSTLELGDSALYLCASSLSRGPGNTIYFGEGSWLTVV.

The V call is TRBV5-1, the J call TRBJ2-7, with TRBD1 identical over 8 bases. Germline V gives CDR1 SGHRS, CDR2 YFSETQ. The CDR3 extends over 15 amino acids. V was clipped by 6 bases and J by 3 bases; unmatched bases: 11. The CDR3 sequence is CASTQGAPGNYEQYF. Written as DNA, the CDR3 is TGCGCCAGCACGCAGGGGGCTCCGGGAAACTACGAGCAGTACTTC.

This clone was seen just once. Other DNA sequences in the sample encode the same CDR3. The CDR3 bases are TGTGCCAGCAGTCCTAGCACAGATACGCAGTATTTT. Translating it yields CASSPSTDTQYF. This rearrangement joins TRBV28 to TRBJ2-3, with D unclear. Trimming removed 5 bases at V and 0 bases at J, with 3 bases between. CDR3 length: 12 amino acids. Germline V gene data show CDR1 as MDHEN and CDR2 as SYDVKM.

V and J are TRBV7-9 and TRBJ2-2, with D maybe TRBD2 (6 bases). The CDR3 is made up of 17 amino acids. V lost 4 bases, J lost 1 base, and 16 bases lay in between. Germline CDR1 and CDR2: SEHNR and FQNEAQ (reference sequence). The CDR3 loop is CASSSGGLNLNTGELFF. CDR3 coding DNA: TGTGCCAGCAGCTCAGGAGGGCTGAACTTGAACACCGGGGAGCTGTTTTTT.

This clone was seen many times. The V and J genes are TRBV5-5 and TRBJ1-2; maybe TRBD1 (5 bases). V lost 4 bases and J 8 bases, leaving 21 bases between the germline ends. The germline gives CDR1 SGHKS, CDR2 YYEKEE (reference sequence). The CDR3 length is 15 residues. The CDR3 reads CASSTSQGSLRGYTF. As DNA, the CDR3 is TGTGCCAGCAGCACAAGTCAGGGTTCTCTCAGAGGCTACACCTTC.

The DNA for the CDR3 is TGTGCCAGCAGCTTCGTAGATACGCAGTATTTT. Translating gives CASSFVDTQYF. The rearrangement links TRBV6-5 to TRBJ2-3, with no clear D. The CDR3 extends over 11 amino acids. The germline V gene has CDR1 MNHEY and CDR2 SVGAGI. V lost 6 bases and J 5 bases, leaving 6 bases between the germline ends.

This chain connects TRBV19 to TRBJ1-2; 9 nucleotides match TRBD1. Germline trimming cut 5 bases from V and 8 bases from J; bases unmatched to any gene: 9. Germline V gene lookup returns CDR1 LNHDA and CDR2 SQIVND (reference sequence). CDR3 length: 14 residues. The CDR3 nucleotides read TGTGCCAGTAGTTCCCCGGGACAGGGTGGCGGCTACACCTTC. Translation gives CASSSPGQGGGYTF.

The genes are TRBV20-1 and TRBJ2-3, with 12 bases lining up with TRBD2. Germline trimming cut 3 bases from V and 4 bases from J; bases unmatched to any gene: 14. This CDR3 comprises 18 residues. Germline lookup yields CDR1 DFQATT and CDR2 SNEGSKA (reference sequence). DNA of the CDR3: TGCAGTGCTAGTTTTCCAGTCCGGACTAGCGGGATCCCAGATACGCAGTATTTT. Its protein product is CSASFPVRTSGIPDTQYF.

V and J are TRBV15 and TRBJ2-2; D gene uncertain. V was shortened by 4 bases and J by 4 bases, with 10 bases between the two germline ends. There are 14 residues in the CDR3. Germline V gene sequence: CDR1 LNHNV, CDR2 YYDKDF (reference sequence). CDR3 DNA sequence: TGTGCCACCAGCATAAGTACGGTCACCGGGGAGCTGTTTTTT. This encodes CATSISTVTGELFF.

The CDR3 is CASSLGASGLEQYF. As DNA, the CDR3 is TGCGCCAGCAGCCTAGGGGCTAGTGGGCTCGAGCAGTACTTC. The V gene is TRBV5-1, the J gene TRBJ2-7; D perhaps matches TRBD1 (5 bases). The CDR3 is 14 amino acids. Germline V CDR1 and CDR2: SGHRS, YFSETQ. With 4 bases removed from V and 6 bases from J, the gap between germline ends came to 17 bases.

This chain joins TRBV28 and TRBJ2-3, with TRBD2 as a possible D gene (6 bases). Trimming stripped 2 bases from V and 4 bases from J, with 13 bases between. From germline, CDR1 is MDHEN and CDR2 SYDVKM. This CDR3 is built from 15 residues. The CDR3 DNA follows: TGTGCCAGCAGTTTACCCGGGGGTAGTGCAGATACGCAGTATTTT. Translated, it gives CASSLPGGSADTQYF.

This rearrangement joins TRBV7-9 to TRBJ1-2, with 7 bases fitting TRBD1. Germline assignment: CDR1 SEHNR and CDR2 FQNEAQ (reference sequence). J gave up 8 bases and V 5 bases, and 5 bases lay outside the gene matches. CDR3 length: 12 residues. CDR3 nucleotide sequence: TGTGCCAGCAGCGACAGGGTAGGGGGCTACACCTTC. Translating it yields CASSDRVGGYTF.

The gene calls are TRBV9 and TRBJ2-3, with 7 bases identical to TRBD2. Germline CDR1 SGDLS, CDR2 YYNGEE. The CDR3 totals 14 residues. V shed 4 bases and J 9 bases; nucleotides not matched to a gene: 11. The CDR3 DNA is TGTGCCAGCAGCCCTCAATTAATGGGAGGGACGCAGTATTTT. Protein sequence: CASSPQLMGGTQYF.

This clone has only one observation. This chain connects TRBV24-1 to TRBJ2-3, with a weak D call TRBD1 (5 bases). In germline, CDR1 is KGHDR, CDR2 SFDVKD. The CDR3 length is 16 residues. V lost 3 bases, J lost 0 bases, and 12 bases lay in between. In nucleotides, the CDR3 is TGTGCCACCAGTGATCCGGACGACAGTAGCACAGATACGCAGTATTTT. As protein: CATSDPDDSSTDTQYF.

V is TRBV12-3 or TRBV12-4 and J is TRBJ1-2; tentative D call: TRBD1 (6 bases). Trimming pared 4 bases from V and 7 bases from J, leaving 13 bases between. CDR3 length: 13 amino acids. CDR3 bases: TGTGCCAGCAGTTCGATCCAGGGGTCTGGCTACACCTTC. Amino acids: CASSSIQGSGYTF.

The CDR3 nucleotides are TGTGCCAGCAGGCATAGCGGTGGCTCCTACGAGCAGTACTTC. Translated: CASRHSGGSYEQYF. The chain couples TRBV2 to TRBJ2-7, with a tentative D call TRBD2 (6 bases). The CDR3 totals 14 residues. Germline V gives CDR1 SNHLY, CDR2 FYNNEI. V was clipped by 6 bases and J by 0 bases, with 12 bases between them.